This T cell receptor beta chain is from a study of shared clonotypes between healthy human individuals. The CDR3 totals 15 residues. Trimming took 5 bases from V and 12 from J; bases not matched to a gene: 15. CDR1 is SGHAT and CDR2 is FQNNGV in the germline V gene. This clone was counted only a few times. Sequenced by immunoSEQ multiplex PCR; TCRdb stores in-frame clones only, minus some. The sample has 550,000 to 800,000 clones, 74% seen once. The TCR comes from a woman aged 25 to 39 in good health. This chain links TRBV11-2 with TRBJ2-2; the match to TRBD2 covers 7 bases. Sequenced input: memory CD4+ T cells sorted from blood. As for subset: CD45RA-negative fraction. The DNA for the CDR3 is TGTGCCAGCAGCCCCGAAACTTTGGACGGGGGGAAGCTGTTTTTT. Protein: CASSPETLDGGKLFF.